Presented here are 20 T cell receptor beta chains from one specimen sequenced in a study of blood T cell repertoires in COVID-19. Measured with immunoSEQ multiplex PCR; TCRdb has only the in-frame clones, and not every one. This table holds tens of thousands of clones, 90% to 95% found once. The source material was peripheral blood. The receptors here all came from a human donor with active COVID-19. The donor label of this sample is uncertain.

V and J are TRBV10-2 and TRBJ2-7; TRBD2 matches 10 bases. This CDR3 is built from 14 residues. The trim removed 2 bases at V and 5 bases at J, leaving 3 bases unmatched. Germline CDR1 reads WSHSY; CDR2 reads SAAADI. The CDR3 bases are TGCGCCAGCAGTGAGAGCGGGAGGGCCCACGAGCAGTACTTC. Translating gives CASSESGRAHEQYF.

The sample holds one count of this clone. V gene TRBV18 combines with J gene TRBJ2-2, with D maybe TRBD1 (7 bases). Germline V gene data show CDR1 as KGHSH and CDR2 as LQKENI. The CDR3 contains 15 residues. Trimming stripped 3 bases from V and 5 bases from J, with 13 bases between. CDR3 sequence (DNA): TGTGCCAGCTCACCTAGACAGGGAGGAACCGGGGAGCTGTTTTTT. Its translation: CASSPRQGGTGELFF.

The chain recombines TRBV3-1 (or the pseudogene TRBV3-2) with TRBJ2-3; TRBD2 matches 10 bases. V was pared by 5 bases and J by 1 base, with 3 bases of the junction left unmatched. CDR3 length equals 15 residues. Looked up from germline, CDR1 is LGHDT and CDR2 is YNNKEL (reference sequence). The CDR3 region is CASSFGTSGTDTQYF. CDR3 bases: TGTGCCAGCAGCTTTGGGACTAGCGGCACAGATACGCAGTATTTT.

V gene TRBV4-3 combines with J gene TRBJ2-7; TRBD1 matches 12 bases. CDR1 is LGHNA, CDR2 YSLEER, per germline. The CDR3 is 14 amino acids. The junction had 6 bases not matched to a gene; V was cut back by 3 bases and J by 9 bases. CDR3 bases: TGCGCCAGCAGCCAGGGACAGGGGGCAGGGGTGCAGTACTTC. This codes for CASSQGQGAGVQYF.

This clone occurred once. The V gene is TRBV15, the J gene TRBJ1-6, with no clear D. Germline V gene lookup returns CDR1 LNHNV and CDR2 YYDKDF (reference sequence). The germline V and J ends were trimmed by 11 bases and 7 bases, with 27 bases remaining between them. The CDR3 runs to 17 residues. CDR3 DNA sequence: TGTGCCCCCACTCTAAAACCGCGAGGCCAAACCAATTCACCCCTCCACTTT. It yields the protein CAPTLKPRGQTNSPLHF.

The CDR3 sequence is CASSLAINSNQPQHF. The CDR3 DNA reads TGTGCCAGCAGCTTAGCAATTAATAGCAATCAGCCCCAGCATTTT. The V call is TRBV7-8, the J call TRBJ1-5; D not certain. This CDR3 has 15 residues. CDR1 SGHVS and CDR2 FQNEAQ come from the germline V gene. V gave up 0 bases and J gave up 0 bases, with 6 bases separating them. The entire variable domain, with the rest obtained from reference TRBV7-8 and TRBJ1-5, is as follows: GAGVSQSPRYKVAKRGQDVALRCDPISGHVSLFWYQQALGQGPEFLTYFQNEAQLDKSGLPSDRFFAERPEGSVSTLKIQRTQQEDSAVYLCASSLAINSNQPQHFGDGTRLSIL.

This sequence joins TRBV27 and TRBJ2-7, with 10 positions matching TRBD2. CDR3 length: 17 amino acids. The V gene end was trimmed by 6 bases and the J gene end by 5 bases; junction bases not matched to a gene: 16. The germline V gene encodes CDR1 MNHEY and CDR2 SMNVEV (reference sequence). CDR3 nucleotides: TGTGCCAGCAGACCGCTCCAACTAGCGGGGAGGACGAACGAGCAGTACTTC. Its translation is CASRPLQLAGRTNEQYF.

The V gene is TRBV6-5, the J gene TRBJ2-7, with D maybe TRBD2 (5 bases). The CDR3 spans 12 residues. Germline CDR1 and CDR2: MNHEY and SVGAGI. Trimming took off 6 bases at V and 6 bases at J, with 12 bases between the two ends. The CDR3 is CASSLLATEQYF. Written as DNA, the CDR3 is TGTGCCAGCAGCTTGCTAGCCACCGAGCAGTACTTC.

J is TRBJ2-3 and V is TRBV28; D uncertain. The CDR3 extends over 12 amino acids. V was pared by 5 bases and J by 2 bases, with 5 bases between. Per germline, CDR1 MDHEN and CDR2 SYDVKM. The CDR3 protein is CASSALTDTQYF. In DNA, the CDR3 is TGTGCCAGCAGTGCACTCACAGATACGCAGTATTTT.

The chain couples TRBV7-9 to TRBJ2-7; a possible D gene is TRBD1 (5 bases). The V end lost 3 bases, the J end lost 6 bases, and 12 bases lay between the germline ends. Per germline, CDR1 SEHNR and CDR2 FQNEAQ (reference sequence). The CDR3 has 13 amino acids. CDR3 DNA: TGTGCCAGCAGCTTCGCCTCAGGGTTCGAGCAGTACTTC. Protein sequence: CASSFASGFEQYF.

J is TRBJ1-1 and V is TRBV5-4; 9 bases fit TRBD1. CDR1 is SGHNT and CDR2 is YYREEE in the germline V gene (reference sequence). The CDR3 spans 14 residues. V was clipped by 1 base and J by 4 bases; unmatched bases: 2. Written as DNA, the CDR3 is TGTGCCAGCAGCTTGCCGACAGGGGGCACTGAAGCTTTCTTT. Residues: CASSLPTGGTEAFF.

The CDR3 sequence: CASSLATLAYEQYF. The DNA for the CDR3 is TGTGCCAGCAGCTTAGCCACTCTGGCCTACGAGCAGTACTTC. This chain uses TRBV11-2 with TRBJ2-7; D not resolved. Trimming shortened V by 1 base and J by 2 bases, and 9 bases separated the two germline ends. CDR1 SGHAT and CDR2 FQNNGV come from the germline V gene. This CDR3 is 14 amino acids long.

Comments on this clone: One end of the junction is discordant with germline, which a read error may explain. This chain links TRBV18 with TRBJ1-6, with D uncertain. This CDR3 is built from 15 residues. The germline gives CDR1 KGHSH, CDR2 LQKENI. CDR3 nucleotide sequence: TGTGCCAGCGCACCTGTGGGAGTCTGGGATTCACCCCTCCACTTT. Its protein is CASAPVGVWDSPLHF.

V is TRBV29-1 and J is TRBJ2-3; 8 nucleotides match TRBD1. This CDR3 has 12 amino acids. Germline loops: CDR1 SQVTM, CDR2 ANQGSEA. V shed 3 bases, J shed 5 bases, and the junction held 1 base outside the gene matches. The CDR3 DNA reads TGCAGCGTTGACAGGGGGCAAGATACGCAGTATTTT. Translating gives CSVDRGQDTQYF.

The V gene is TRBV19, the J gene TRBJ2-1; a possible D gene is TRBD1 (5 bases). The CDR3 loop spans 15 amino acids. V was cut by 8 bases and J by 0 bases, with 14 bases left in between. The V gene's germline CDR1 is LNHDA and CDR2 SQIVND (reference sequence). Written as DNA, the CDR3 is TGTGCCAGTGGCTGGGGCCTCCGCTCCTACAATGAGCAGTTCTTC. Translating gives CASGWGLRSYNEQFF.

The table lists this clone with a count of one. V usage is TRBV14 and J usage is TRBJ1-2; 7 bases align to TRBD1. CDR1 and CDR2 from the germline V gene are SGHDN and FVKESK. J lost 8 bases, V lost 0 bases, and 3 bases had no gene match. This CDR3 is 13 amino acids long. The CDR3 sequence is CASSQDSRGGYTF. The CDR3 nucleotides are TGTGCCAGCAGCCAAGATTCCAGGGGGGGCTACACCTTC.

The chain carries TRBV14 and TRBJ2-2; a possible D gene is TRBD2 (5 bases). Per germline, CDR1 SGHDN and CDR2 FVKESK. Trimming cost V 4 bases and J 4 bases, with 10 bases left between them. This CDR3 spans 14 amino acids. This CDR3 reads CASSLRAVTGELFF. CDR3 nucleotides: TGTGCCAGCAGCCTCCGAGCGGTCACCGGGGAGCTGTTTTTT.

The chain couples TRBV2 to TRBJ2-3, with 9 bases that match TRBD2. The CDR3 runs to 16 residues. CDR1 SNHLY and CDR2 FYNNEI come from the germline V gene. The junction had 7 bases not matched to a gene; V was cut back by 6 bases and J by 0 bases. CDR3 residues: CASRGERGESTDTQYF. The CDR3 DNA follows: TGTGCCAGCAGAGGGGAGCGGGGGGAAAGCACAGATACGCAGTATTTT.

This rearrangement joins TRBV4-1 to TRBJ2-7, with 9 bases aligning to TRBD2. Per germline, CDR1 MGHRA and CDR2 YSYEKL. The length of the CDR3 is 15 residues. After removal of 6 bases from V and 7 bases from J, the junction contained 13 bases not matched to a gene. CDR3 sequence (DNA): TGCGCCAGCAGTGTCTTGCTAGCGGGACTGGGGGAGCAGTACTTC. Protein sequence: CASSVLLAGLGEQYF.

This chain links TRBV19 with TRBJ2-7, with D maybe TRBD2 (5 bases). CDR3 size: 16 residues. Deletions cut 3 bases from V and 3 bases from J, with 18 bases between. Looked up from germline, CDR1 is LNHDA and CDR2 is SQIVND (reference sequence). The CDR3: CASSIWTSGDYYEQYF. For the CDR3, the DNA is TGTGCCAGTAGTATTTGGACGAGCGGAGATTACTACGAGCAGTACTTC.